These 23 T cell receptor beta chains were sequenced from one sample in a study of T cells after yellow fever vaccination. MiXCR was run by TCRdb on the 5' RACE reads, yielding one entry per CDR3 protein. The sample shows 120,000 or so distinct CDR3 sequences, roughly 15% of them seen only once. The sequenced sample was CD8+ T cells sorted from PBMCs, obtained 5 days after the yellow fever booster vaccination. The receptor source for this set is a man between 18 and 35 years old who received the YFV17D yellow fever vaccine.

This chain links TRBV6-2 or TRBV6-3 with TRBJ1-5; D not resolved. Germline-derived CDR1 and CDR2 are MNHEY and SVGEGT. This CDR3 contains 15 residues. V shed 9 bases and J shed 0 bases, with 15 bases lying between them. In DNA form, the CDR3 reads TGTGCCAGTTCCAGAGCATCGTATAGCAATCAGCCCCAGCATTTT. Its protein is CASSRASYSNQPQHF.

This clonotype was seen a few times. The chain carries TRBV2 and TRBJ1-2; the D gene is possibly TRBD1 (5 bases). The germline V gene encodes CDR1 SNHLY and CDR2 FYNNEI. This CDR3 contains 14 residues. Deletions cut 8 bases from V and 4 bases from J, with 17 bases between. This CDR3 is CASGEDTASYGYTF. Written as DNA, the CDR3 is TGTGCCAGCGGAGAGGACACAGCCAGCTATGGCTACACCTTC. The whole variable domain, filled in from reference TRBV2 and TRBJ1-2, reads EPEVTQTPSHQVTQMGQEVILRCVPISNHLYFYWYRQILGQKVEFLVSFYNNEISEKSEIFDDQFSVERPDGSNFTLKIRSTKLEDSAMYFCASGEDTASYGYTFGSGTRLTVV.

This clonotype has a handful of counts. The chain combines TRBV4-3 with TRBJ1-2; D is ambiguous. Germline V gives CDR1 LGHNA, CDR2 YSLEER. The CDR3 runs to 13 residues. V lost 0 bases and J 4 bases, leaving 6 bases between the germline ends. CDR3 region: CASSQDVGYGYTF. The DNA of the CDR3 is TGCGCCAGCAGCCAAGATGTAGGCTATGGCTACACCTTC.

The table lists this clonotype with a count of one. The rearrangement links TRBV20-1 to TRBJ2-3; D is perhaps TRBD1 (5 bases). This CDR3 is built from 17 residues. The V gene's germline CDR1 is DFQATT and CDR2 SNEGSKA (reference sequence). V lost 0 bases and J 3 bases, leaving 19 bases between the germline ends. The CDR3 DNA reads TGCAGTGCTAGAGATTTATACCCAGGGATCCTGACAGATACGCAGTATTTT. Protein product: CSARDLYPGILTDTQYF.

This clonotype occurred a few times. The chain combines TRBV6-2 or TRBV6-3 with TRBJ2-7; D ambiguous. The germline V and J ends were trimmed by 4 bases and 3 bases, with 16 bases remaining between them. CDR1 is MNHEY, CDR2 SVGEGT, per germline. The CDR3 is made up of 15 amino acids. The chain's CDR3 is CASSWRSEPVYEQYF. CDR3 sequence (DNA): TGTGCCAGCAGTTGGAGATCTGAGCCCGTCTACGAGCAGTACTTC.

CDR3 DNA sequence: TGTGCCAGCAGTTACTCGTCAGATACGCAGTATTTT. It codes for CASSYSSDTQYF. The V gene is TRBV6-2 or TRBV6-3, the J gene TRBJ2-3, with unresolved D. The germline V gene has CDR1 MNHEY and CDR2 SVGEGT. V lost 0 bases and J lost 4, with 2 bases in between. CDR3 length: 12 amino acids.

This clonotype was picked up a small number of times. V is TRBV7-2 and J is TRBJ2-1; 11 nucleotides align to TRBD2. J was trimmed by 6 bases and V by 5 bases; bases with no gene match: 3. The CDR3 is 14 residues long. In germline, CDR1 is SGHTA, CDR2 FQGNSA. The CDR3 DNA reads as TGTGCCAGCAGCCTTAGCGGGGGGGCCAATGAGCAGTTCTTC. It is translated as CASSLSGGANEQFF. The entire variable domain, with the rest obtained from reference TRBV7-2 and TRBJ2-1, is as follows: GAGVSQSPSNKVTEKGKDVELRCDPISGHTALYWYRQSLGQGLEFLIYFQGNSAPDKSGLPSDRFSAERTGGSVSTLTIQRTQQEDSAVYLCASSLSGGANEQFFGPGTRLTVL.

The V and J genes are TRBV5-1 and TRBJ1-2; 8 nucleotides match TRBD1. Germline CDR1 SGHRS, CDR2 YFSETQ. This CDR3 region has 16 residues. Trimming at V came to 4 bases and at J to 6 bases, leaving 14 bases not matched to a gene. The CDR3 is CASSPFGDRRLDGYTF. The CDR3 DNA follows: TGCGCCAGCAGCCCATTTGGGGACAGGAGACTGGATGGCTACACCTTC.

This clonotype was seen only a few times. V gene TRBV19 combines with J gene TRBJ2-1; D possibly corresponds to TRBD1 (6 bases). CDR3 length: 17 residues. Germline V gene sequence: CDR1 LNHDA, CDR2 SQIVND (reference sequence). The germline V and J ends were trimmed by 3 bases and 5 bases, with 20 bases remaining between them. The CDR3 DNA reads as TGTGCCAGTAGTATTGGTTTTCTTACAGGGTCACACAATGAGCAGTTCTTC. Protein product: CASSIGFLTGSHNEQFF. The full variable domain, with the rest looked up from reference TRBV19 and TRBJ2-1, is DGGITQSPKYLFRKEGQNVTLSCEQNLNHDAMYWYRQDPGQGLRLIYYSQIVNDFQKGDIAEGYSVSREKKESFPLTVTSAQKNPTAFYLCASSIGFLTGSHNEQFFGPGTRLTVL.

DNA of the CDR3: TGTGCCAGCAGCCCGAGAGGGCCCAGCTCCTACGAGCAGTACGTC. It yields the protein CASSPRGPSSYEQYV. The chain joins TRBV6-5 to TRBJ2-7, with D possibly matching TRBD2 (5 bases). Per germline, CDR1 MNHEY and CDR2 SVGAGI. The CDR3 is made up of 15 amino acids. Trimming left V 6 bases short and J 0 bases short, with 15 bases between.

This clonotype showed up just a few times. The V call is TRBV7-9, the J call TRBJ1-5; D unresolved. Germline V CDR1 and CDR2: SEHNR, FQNEAQ (reference sequence). The CDR3 covers 15 residues. Between the trimmed V and J ends, which lost 5 bases and 2 bases, there was a span of 13 bases. This CDR3 reads CASSQGFGGNQPQHF. CDR3 bases: TGTGCCAGCAGCCAAGGATTTGGGGGCAATCAGCCCCAGCATTTT.

This clonotype has only a few counts. V gene TRBV7-9 combines with J gene TRBJ1-1; 9 bases agree with TRBD1. V was pared by 4 bases and J by 0 bases, with 3 bases of the junction left unmatched. CDR3 length equals 15 residues. Germline CDR1 is SEHNR and CDR2 is FQNEAQ (reference sequence). CDR3: CASSSGQGMNTEAFF. In DNA, the CDR3 is TGTGCCAGCAGCTCCGGACAGGGGATGAACACTGAAGCTTTCTTT.

This clonotype was seen a few times. This chain uses TRBV6-2 or TRBV6-3 with TRBJ1-5; D is unresolved. V lost 6 bases and J lost 4, with 10 bases in between. CDR3 length: 13 residues. The germline V gene has CDR1 MNHEY and CDR2 SVGEGT. The CDR3 spells CASRIRSNQPQHF. The CDR3 DNA reads TGTGCCAGCAGAATTCGGAGTAATCAGCCCCAGCATTTT.

This clonotype showed up many times. The chain couples TRBV20-1 to TRBJ2-5; perhaps TRBD2 as D (6 bases). Between the trimmed V and J ends, which lost 6 bases and 5 bases, there was a span of 13 bases. Germline V gene lookup returns CDR1 DFQATT and CDR2 SNEGSKA (reference sequence). This CDR3 is built from 12 residues. DNA of the CDR3: TGCAGTGCAGGGGCGGGGTCGGAGACCCAGTACTTC. Encoded protein: CSAGAGSETQYF.

V and J are TRBV4-1 and TRBJ2-5; 8 bases are a match to TRBD2. Germline values: CDR1 MGHRA, CDR2 YSYEKL. V lost 0 bases, J lost 1 base, and 4 bases stayed unmatched. This CDR3 is 16 amino acids long. The CDR3 sequence: CASSQDPAGAQETQYF. DNA of the CDR3: TGCGCCAGCAGCCAAGATCCAGCGGGGGCCCAAGAGACCCAGTACTTC.

This chain joins TRBV5-5 and TRBJ1-2; D gene ambiguous. V lost 0 bases to trimming and J lost 6 bases, with 9 bases between them. Germline V gene sequence: CDR1 SGHKS, CDR2 YYEKEE (reference sequence). The CDR3 loop spans 13 amino acids. The CDR3 protein is CASSLVGSDGYTF. Here the CDR3 DNA reads TGTGCCAGCAGCTTGGTTGGTTCAGATGGCTACACCTTC.

This chain joins TRBV6-2 or TRBV6-3 and TRBJ2-3; no clear D gene. Germline V gene lookup returns CDR1 MNHEY and CDR2 SVGEGT. This CDR3 region has 17 residues. V was clipped by 7 bases and J by 0 bases, with 20 bases between them. CDR3 sequence reads: CASKESLLEPSTDTQYF. CDR3 bases: TGTGCCAGCAAAGAATCCCTCCTGGAGCCTAGCACAGATACGCAGTATTTT.

The chain joins TRBV5-1 to TRBJ2-7; 9 bases line up with TRBD1. The ends lost 0 bases at V and 5 bases at J; junction bases unmatched: 9. The CDR3 runs 16 residues. Germline V gene sequence: CDR1 SGHRS, CDR2 YFSETQ. CDR3 bases: TGCGCCAGCAGCTTGGCCTCTTCCGGACAGGGGCACGAGCAGTACTTC. Translated, it gives CASSLASSGQGHEQYF. Filled out from reference TRBV5-1 and TRBJ2-7, the complete variable domain reads KAGVTQTPRYLIKTRGQQVTLSCSPISGHRSVSWYQQTPGQGLQFLFEYFSETQRNKGNFPGRFSGRQFSNSRSEMNVSTLELGDSALYLCASSLASSGQGHEQYFGPGTRLTVT.

This chain joins TRBV28 and TRBJ2-3, with TRBD1 identical over 8 bases. V lost 10 bases and J lost 3; bases outside the gene matches: 6. Germline CDR1 and CDR2: MDHEN and SYDVKM. The length of the CDR3 is 13 residues. CDR3 sequence: CATDRGGTDTQYF. As DNA, the CDR3 is TGTGCCACAGACAGGGGCGGGACAGATACGCAGTATTTT.

This clonotype was seen many times. This chain links TRBV9 with TRBJ2-1, with 11 bases identical to TRBD2. With V trimmed by 3 bases and J by 6 bases, 5 bases remained unmatched. Germline CDR1 reads SGDLS; CDR2 reads YYNGEE. The CDR3 extends over 15 amino acids. Here the CDR3 DNA reads TGTGCCAGCAGCGAGCCCCTAGCGGGGGGCAATGAGCAGTTCTTC. Translating gives CASSEPLAGGNEQFF.

The chain links TRBV5-5 to TRBJ2-2; no reliable D call. The CDR3 length is 15 residues. CDR1 SGHKS and CDR2 YYEKEE come from the germline V gene (reference sequence). The V end was cut by 0 bases, the J end by 0 bases, with 6 bases between. The CDR3 loop reads CASSLGFANTGELFF. The DNA of the CDR3 is TGTGCCAGCAGCTTGGGATTCGCGAACACCGGGGAGCTGTTTTTT. The full variable domain, rest sourced from reference TRBV5-5 and TRBJ2-2, is DAGVTQSPTHLIKTRGQQVTLRCSPISGHKSVSWYQQVLGQGPQFIFQYYEKEERGRGNFPDRFSARQFPNYSSELNVNALLLGDSALYLCASSLGFANTGELFFGEGSRLTVL.

V usage is TRBV19 and J usage is TRBJ1-2; D might be TRBD1 (5 bases). V dropped 10 bases and J dropped 5 bases, with 14 bases sitting between them. Germline values: CDR1 LNHDA, CDR2 SQIVND (reference sequence). There are 12 residues in the CDR3. The CDR3 coding sequence is TGTGCCACCGGAATGGGACCTTATGGCTACACCTTC. Translated: CATGMGPYGYTF.

The V call is TRBV7-8, the J call TRBJ1-6; D not certain. CDR3 length equals 16 residues. The germline CDR1 and CDR2 sequences are SGHVS and FQNEAQ. Trimming removed 1 base from V and 12 bases from J, with 19 bases in between. The DNA for the CDR3 is TGTGCCAGCAGCTTAGGTGCGGTGACTGGACCCTTACCCCTCCACTTT. Amino acids: CASSLGAVTGPLPLHF.